The following is a T cell receptor (beta chain) sequence with its context. This CDR3 has 13 residues. In germline, CDR1 is LGHDT, CDR2 YNNKEL (reference sequence). Trimming shortened V by 3 bases and J by 4 bases, and 8 bases separated the two germline ends. The sample originates from a study of blood T cell repertoires in COVID-19. This table comes from immunoSEQ multiplex PCR, and its TCRdb copy is limited to in-frame clones, with some not included. Here the sample spans about 20,000 clones, roughly 89% being singletons. The chain uses TRBV3-1 (or the pseudogene TRBV3-2) and TRBJ2-3, with D possibly matching TRBD2 (5 bases). The TCR originated in a human donor in a cohort sampled during active COVID-19. The sample taken for sequencing was peripheral blood. The CDR3 spells CASSQRGSDTQYF. As DNA, the CDR3 is TGTGCCAGCAGCCAGAGAGGGTCAGATACGCAGTATTTT.